The next 17 T cell receptor beta chains were all read from a single sample in a study of vaccination and CD4 T cells after COVID-19 (dated by TCRdb to 2022 to 2024). No antigens are known for them. The library relied on PCR. TCRdb records Illumina iSeq 100 as the sequencer. DNA from cultured CD4+ T cells was subjected to TCR sequencing with the Oncomine TCR Beta short-read assay at the Johns Hopkins FTIC core. The public reads were quality trimmed at Q25 with fastp and then assembled into clones with MiXCR by TCRdb, keeping productive beta chains. Every CDR3 protein is listed once, alongside the most common genes and DNA of its rows. This sample lists about 18,000 distinct CDR3 sequences; 50% to 65% were detected once. The top ten clonotypes cover about 8% of the sample. The meaning of the sample's treatment or condition label: roughly 10-day PBMC culture with coronavirus spike peptide pools or control peptides (ViraFEST assay).

The sequencing input was CD4+ T cells from blood, cultured in vitro. These receptors were obtained from a human donor who had recovered from COVID-19.

This clonotype has just one count. This chain connects TRBV12-3 or TRBV12-4 to TRBJ1-1; a possible D gene is TRBD1 (6 bases). The CDR3 is made up of 17 amino acids. Trimming cost V 5 bases and J 0 bases, with 19 bases left between them. In DNA form, the CDR3 reads TGTGCCAGCAGTCCGTTGGGGGCAGGTTCCATGAACACTGAAGCTTTCTTT. This codes for CASSPLGAGSMNTEAFF.

The chain employs TRBV5-4 and TRBJ2-1; 8 nucleotides align to TRBD2. In germline, CDR1 is SGHNT, CDR2 YYREEE (reference sequence). Trimming removed 7 bases from V and 0 bases from J; junction bases left unmatched: 12. CDR3 length: 17 residues. CDR3 DNA: TGTGCCAGCTCTTCGGGGGGGGGCCCCGGCTCCTACAATGAGCAGTTCTTC. It is translated as CASSSGGGPGSYNEQFF.

The J gene is TRBJ2-7, the V gene TRBV20-1; TRBD2 is a possible D gene (5 bases). V was shortened by 7 bases and J by 6 bases, with 13 bases between the two germline ends. The CDR3 extends over 11 amino acids. Germline values: CDR1 DFQATT, CDR2 SNEGSKA (reference sequence). The CDR3 loop is CSVVAAGEQYF. Here the CDR3 DNA reads TGCAGTGTCGTCGCCGCGGGCGAGCAGTACTTC.

This clonotype has only one observation. The chain has TRBV28 and TRBJ1-6, with D possibly being TRBD1 (5 bases). Trimming cost V 7 bases and J 7 bases, with 8 bases left between them. Germline CDR1 is MDHEN and CDR2 is SYDVKM. This CDR3 is 12 amino acids long. CDR3 residues: CASNGGNSPLHF. The CDR3 bases are TGTGCCAGCAACGGGGGAAATTCACCCCTCCACTTT. The variable domain in full, with the rest retrieved from reference TRBV28 and TRBJ1-6, is DVKVTQSSRYLVKRTGEKVFLECVQDMDHENMFWYRQDPGLGLRLIYFSYDVKMKEKGDIPEGYSVSREKKERFSLILESASTNQTSMYLCASNGGNSPLHFGNGTRLTVT.

The table lists this clonotype with a count of one. One end of the junction does not line up with germline, which may come from a read error. The chain employs TRBV5-1 and TRBJ2-1; 10 bases agree with TRBD2. The CDR3 runs to 17 residues. Germline V gene lookup returns CDR1 SGHRS and CDR2 YFSETQ. The CDR3 sequence is CASSLGTGLAAYNEQFF. Written as DNA, the CDR3 is TGCGCCAGCAGCTTGGGAACCGGACTAGCGGCCTACAACGAGCAGTTCTTC.

The gene calls are TRBV6-1 and TRBJ2-3, with 9 bases lining up with TRBD2. V trimming: 6 bases; J trimming: 2 bases; junction bases outside the gene matches: 6. The CDR3 sequence is 15 residues long. Germline CDR1 and CDR2: MNHNS and SASEGT. The chain's CDR3 is CASSRSGSITDTQYF. Written as DNA, the CDR3 is TGTGCCAGCAGCCGTAGCGGGAGTATCACAGATACGCAGTATTTT.

V gene TRBV5-4 combines with J gene TRBJ2-2; D unclear. CDR3 length: 13 residues. From germline, CDR1 is SGHNT and CDR2 YYREEE (reference sequence). Trimming cost V 2 bases and J 7 bases, with 9 bases left between them. CDR3 region: CASSFSSGGELFF. The CDR3 DNA reads TGTGCCAGCAGCTTCTCTTCTGGCGGGGAGCTGTTTTTT.

The genes are TRBV6-1 and TRBJ1-1; perhaps TRBD1 as D (5 bases). The CDR3 totals 14 residues. From germline, CDR1 is MNHNS and CDR2 SASEGT. V was trimmed by 2 bases and J by 5 bases, leaving 12 bases between them. The CDR3 coding sequence is TGTGCCAGCAGTGAACAGGGTGGGTCGACTGAAGCTTTCTTT. It encodes CASSEQGGSTEAFF.

The rearrangement joins TRBV7-6 to TRBJ1-5; D remains ambiguous. Between the trimmed V and J ends, which lost 5 bases and 6 bases, there was a span of 17 bases. The V gene's germline CDR1 is SGHVS and CDR2 FNYEAQ. CDR3 size: 15 residues. The DNA for the CDR3 is TGTGCCAGCAGCCCCCAGGAAGGTTCCGCTCAGCCCCAGCATTTT. Encoded protein: CASSPQEGSAQPQHF. Looking up the rest from reference TRBV7-6 and TRBJ1-5 gives the full variable domain: GAGVSQSPRYKVTKRGQDVALRCDPISGHVSLYWYRQALGQGPEFLTYFNYEAQQDKSGLPNDRFSAERPEGSISTLTIQRTEQRDSAMYRCASSPQEGSAQPQHFGDGTRLSIL.

This clonotype was recorded a few times. For the CDR3, the DNA is TGTGCCAGCAGCTTGGGACAGGGGTCCGGCTACTATGGCTACACCTTC. Amino acid sequence: CASSLGQGSGYYGYTF. This rearrangement joins TRBV5-4 to TRBJ1-2, with 8 bases that match TRBD1. J was trimmed by 3 bases and V by 0 bases; bases with no gene match: 7. CDR1 and CDR2 (germline): SGHNT, YYREEE (reference sequence). This CDR3 contains 16 residues.

The V gene is TRBV10-1, the J gene TRBJ1-3; D unresolved. This CDR3 has 14 residues. Per the germline V gene, CDR1 is WNHNN and CDR2 is SYGVQD (reference sequence). Trimming removed 3 bases from V and 0 bases from J, with 6 bases in between. The DNA of the CDR3 is TGCGCCAGCAGTGACGGTCTCTCTGGAAACACCATATATTTT. It yields the protein CASSDGLSGNTIYF.

The J gene is TRBJ1-6, the V gene TRBV25-1; no clear D. CDR3 size: 13 residues. Trimming shortened V by 2 bases and J by 10 bases, and 9 bases separated the two germline ends. CDR1 MGHDK and CDR2 SYGVNS come from the germline V gene. The DNA of the CDR3 is TGTGCCAGCAGTGAACGGGCAGACTCACCCCTCCACTTT. Amino acids: CASSERADSPLHF.

This chain's CDR3 is CASSAQGQGAFF. DNA for the CDR3: TGCGCCAGCAGCGCACAGGGGCAGGGAGCTTTCTTT. This rearrangement joins TRBV5-1 to TRBJ1-1, with 7 bases identical to TRBD1. In germline, CDR1 is SGHRS, CDR2 YFSETQ. Trimming at V came to 4 bases and at J to 10 bases, leaving 7 bases not matched to a gene. The CDR3 sequence is 12 residues long. Variable domain in full (rest from reference TRBV5-1 and TRBJ1-1): KAGVTQTPRYLIKTRGQQVTLSCSPISGHRSVSWYQQTPGQGLQFLFEYFSETQRNKGNFPGRFSGRQFSNSRSEMNVSTLELGDSALYLCASSAQGQGAFFGQGTRLTVV.

This chain connects TRBV27 to TRBJ1-1; 7 bases fit TRBD1. Germline V lookup: CDR1 MNHEY, CDR2 SMNVEV (reference sequence). The ends lost 6 bases at V and 3 bases at J; junction bases unmatched: 7. The CDR3 runs to 14 residues. The CDR3: CASSRTGRDTEAFF. The CDR3 coding sequence is TGTGCCAGCAGCCGGACAGGAAGGGACACTGAAGCTTTCTTT.

The chain employs TRBV28 and TRBJ2-5, with a weak D call TRBD2 (5 bases). CDR3 size: 14 residues. The V end lost 2 bases, the J end lost 5 bases, and 12 bases lay between the germline ends. Germline CDR1 MDHEN, CDR2 SYDVKM. The CDR3 DNA is TGTGCCAGCAGTTTAGGTCTAGCCGCGGAGACCCAGTACTTC. Translation: CASSLGLAAETQYF.

Relative to its sample, this clonotype is medium-sized (0.01 to 0.1%). V gene TRBV3-1 combines with J gene TRBJ1-6; maybe TRBD1 (5 bases). The germline V and J ends were trimmed by 0 bases and 10 bases, with 7 bases remaining between them. Germline V gives CDR1 LGHDT, CDR2 YNNKEL (reference sequence). The CDR3 has 13 amino acids. This CDR3 reads CASSQDGGSPLHF. The DNA of the CDR3 is TGTGCCAGCAGCCAAGATGGGGGGTCACCCCTCCACTTT.

The V call is TRBV5-1, the J call TRBJ2-3; TRBD2 agrees at 10 bases. V shed 0 bases and J 3 bases; nucleotides not matched to a gene: 4. The germline CDR1 and CDR2 sequences are SGHRS and YFSETQ. This CDR3 region has 16 residues. The chain's CDR3 is CASSLVQRGGTDTQYF. The CDR3 DNA reads as TGCGCCAGCAGCTTGGTACAGCGGGGGGGTACAGATACGCAGTATTTT.